This T cell receptor (beta chain) was recovered during a study of tumor and adjacent non-tumor tissue in lung cancer. On the study more broadly: Histology: about twelve adenocarcinoma, 2 squamous cell carcinoma, 1 small cell lung cancer.

Three rounds of nested PCR, following a modified ARM-PCR protocol, produced the TCRbeta library. From the multiplex PCR reads, TCRdb called clonotypes with MiXCR, one entry per CDR3 protein. The table includes about 93,000 distinct CDR3 sequences, around 71% detected once. This clonotype came up once. This sample's RNA came from whole unsorted tissue. CDR1 and CDR2 (germline): MDHEN, SYDVKM. V shed 6 bases and J 4 bases; nucleotides not matched to a gene: 8. There are 15 residues in the CDR3. This clonotype was obtained from a man aged 60 to 75 with non-small cell lung cancer. Sequenced material: lung tumor tissue. V gene TRBV28 combines with J gene TRBJ2-3; 9 nucleotides match TRBD2. The CDR3 is CASRDSGRRADTQYF. In DNA, the CDR3 is TGTGCCAGCAGGGATAGCGGGAGAAGAGCAGATACGCAGTATTTT.